Below are 8 T cell receptor beta chains sequenced from a single sample in a study of PD-1 blockade in classical Hodgkin lymphoma. Profiled with immunoSEQ multiplex PCR; TCRdb holds only in-frame clones, not every one. The table has about 12,000 clones, around 80% seen once; the top ten hold around 25%. Following autologous stem cell transplantation, relapse occurred in every patient, and exposure to brentuximab vedotin varied. Here the sequenced sample was peripheral blood mononuclear cells (PBMCs), taken at baseline. Receptors originate from a human donor with classical Hodgkin lymphoma.

This clone was observed a handful of times. This chain uses TRBV28 with TRBJ1-2, with D possibly matching TRBD1 (6 bases). V shed 6 bases and J shed 2 bases, with 16 bases lying between them. The length of the CDR3 is 15 residues. Germline CDR1 and CDR2: MDHEN and SYDVKM. The CDR3 is CASSGTMELNYGYTF. For the CDR3, the DNA is TGTGCCAGCAGCGGGACAATGGAATTAAACTATGGCTACACCTTC.

V and J are TRBV5-1 and TRBJ2-2; 9 nucleotides agree with TRBD1. Germline loops: CDR1 SGHRS, CDR2 YFSETQ. The CDR3 sequence is 15 residues long. The V segment lost 4 bases and the J segment 6 bases; nucleotides outside the gene matches: 7. The CDR3 loop is CASSASGTGSGELFF. The CDR3 bases are TGCGCCAGCAGCGCGTCCGGGACAGGGTCCGGGGAGCTGTTTTTT.

The CDR3 sequence is CASSLEYEQYF. The CDR3 DNA is TGTGCCAGCAGCTTAGAATACGAGCAGTACTTC. The J gene is TRBJ2-7, the V gene TRBV7-9, with D hard to call. This CDR3 contains 11 residues. Germline V lookup: CDR1 SEHNR, CDR2 FQNEAQ (reference sequence). The V end was cut by 1 base, the J end by 4 bases, with 2 bases between. Complete variable domain (other parts from reference TRBV7-9 and TRBJ2-7): DTGVSQNPRHKITKRGQNVTFRCDPISEHNRLYWYRQTLGQGPEFLTYFQNEAQLEKSRLLSDRFSAERPKGSFSTLEIQRTEQGDSAMYLCASSLEYEQYFGPGTRLTVT.

This chain joins TRBV11-2 and TRBJ2-1; D unclear. Trimming stripped 0 bases from V and 9 bases from J, with 15 bases between. In germline, CDR1 is SGHAT, CDR2 FQNNGV. This CDR3 comprises 15 residues. The CDR3 DNA sequence: TGTGCCAGCAGCTTAGATATAACCACCTTCACTGAGCAGTTCTTC. This codes for CASSLDITTFTEQFF.

V is TRBV19 and J is TRBJ1-1; no clear D gene. CDR1 is LNHDA and CDR2 is SQIVND in the germline V gene (reference sequence). The V end lost 5 bases, the J end lost 1 base, and 2 bases lay between the germline ends. CDR3 length equals 11 residues. The CDR3 protein is CASSENTEAFF. In DNA, the CDR3 is TGTGCCAGTAGTGAGAACACTGAAGCTTTCTTT.

This chain uses TRBV15 with TRBJ1-2; D gene ambiguous. Looked up from germline, CDR1 is LNHNV and CDR2 is YYDKDF (reference sequence). The germline V and J ends were trimmed by 0 bases and 7 bases, with 12 bases remaining between them. This CDR3 region has 14 residues. CDR3 in amino acids: CATSRDRPSGGYTF. The CDR3 DNA follows: TGTGCCACCAGCAGAGATCGTCCGTCAGGTGGCTACACCTTC.

The V gene is TRBV5-1, the J gene TRBJ2-3; no firm D call. The germline CDR1 and CDR2 sequences are SGHRS and YFSETQ. Trimming took 0 bases from V and 0 from J, leaving 11 bases between them. The CDR3 is 16 residues long. CDR3 coding DNA: TGCGCCAGCAGCTTGGATCCCCGGTCTAGCACAGATACGCAGTATTTT. Its protein product is CASSLDPRSSTDTQYF.

This clone was observed once. J is TRBJ2-7 and V is TRBV18, with 7 bases matching TRBD1. Germline trimming cut 5 bases from V and 5 bases from J; bases unmatched to any gene: 15. Germline CDR1 KGHSH, CDR2 LQKENI. There are 16 residues in the CDR3. CDR3 in DNA: TGTGCCAGCTCATCCTGGACAGGCGGGCTGGTGGACGAGCAGTACTTC. Amino acid sequence: CASSSWTGGLVDEQYF.